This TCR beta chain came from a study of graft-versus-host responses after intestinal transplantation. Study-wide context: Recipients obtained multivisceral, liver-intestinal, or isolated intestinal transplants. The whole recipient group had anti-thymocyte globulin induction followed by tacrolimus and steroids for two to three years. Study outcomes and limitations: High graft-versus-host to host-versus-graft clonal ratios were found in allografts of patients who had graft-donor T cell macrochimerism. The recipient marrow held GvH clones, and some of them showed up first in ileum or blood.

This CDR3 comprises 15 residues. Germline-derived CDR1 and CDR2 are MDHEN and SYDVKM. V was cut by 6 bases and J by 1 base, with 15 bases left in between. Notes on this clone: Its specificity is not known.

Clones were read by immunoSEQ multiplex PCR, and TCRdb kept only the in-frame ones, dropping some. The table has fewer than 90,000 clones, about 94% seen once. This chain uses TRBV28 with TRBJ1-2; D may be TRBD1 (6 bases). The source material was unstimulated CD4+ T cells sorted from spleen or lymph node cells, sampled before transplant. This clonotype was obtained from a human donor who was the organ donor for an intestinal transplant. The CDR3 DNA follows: TGTGCCAGCAGACCCGGGGGGGCCGTTAACTATGGCTACACCTTC. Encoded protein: CASRPGGAVNYGYTF.